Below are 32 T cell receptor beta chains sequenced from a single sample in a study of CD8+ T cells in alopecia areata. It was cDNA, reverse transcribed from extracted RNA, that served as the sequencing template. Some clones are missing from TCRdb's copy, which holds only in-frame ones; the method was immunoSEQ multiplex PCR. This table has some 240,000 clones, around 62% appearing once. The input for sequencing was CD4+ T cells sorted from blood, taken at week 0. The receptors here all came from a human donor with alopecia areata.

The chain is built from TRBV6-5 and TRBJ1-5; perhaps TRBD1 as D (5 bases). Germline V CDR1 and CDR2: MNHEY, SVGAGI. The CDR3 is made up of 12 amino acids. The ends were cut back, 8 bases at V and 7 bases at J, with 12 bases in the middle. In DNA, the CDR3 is TGTGCCAGCGGGGCAGATGGACAGCCCCAGCATTTT. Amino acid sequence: CASGADGQPQHF.

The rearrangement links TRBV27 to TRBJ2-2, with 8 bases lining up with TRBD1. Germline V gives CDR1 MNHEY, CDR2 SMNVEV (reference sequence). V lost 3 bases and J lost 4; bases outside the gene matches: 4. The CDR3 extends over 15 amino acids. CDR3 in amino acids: CASSFGQGPTGELFF. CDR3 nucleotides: TGTGCCAGCAGTTTCGGACAGGGCCCCACCGGGGAGCTGTTTTTT.

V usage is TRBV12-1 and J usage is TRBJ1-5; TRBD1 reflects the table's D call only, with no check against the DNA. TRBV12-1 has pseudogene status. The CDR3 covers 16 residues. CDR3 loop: CASSFAPGQGGKPQHF. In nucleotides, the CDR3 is TGTGCCAGCAGCTTTGCACCGGGACAAGGGGGAAAGCCCCAGCATTTT.

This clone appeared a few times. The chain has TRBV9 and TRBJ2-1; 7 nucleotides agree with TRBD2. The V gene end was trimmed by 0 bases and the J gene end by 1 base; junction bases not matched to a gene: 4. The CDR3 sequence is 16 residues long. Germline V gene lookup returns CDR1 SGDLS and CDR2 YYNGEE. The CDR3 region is CASSVEAGASYNEQFF. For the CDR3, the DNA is TGTGCCAGCAGCGTAGAGGCGGGAGCGTCCTACAATGAGCAGTTCTTC.

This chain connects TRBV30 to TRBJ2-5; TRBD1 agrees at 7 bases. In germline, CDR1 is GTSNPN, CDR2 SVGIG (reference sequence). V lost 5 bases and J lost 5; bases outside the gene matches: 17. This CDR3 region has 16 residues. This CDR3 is CAWSRGQSNLQETQYF. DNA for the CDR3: TGTGCCTGGTCCCGGGGACAGTCAAACCTCCAGGAGACCCAGTACTTC.

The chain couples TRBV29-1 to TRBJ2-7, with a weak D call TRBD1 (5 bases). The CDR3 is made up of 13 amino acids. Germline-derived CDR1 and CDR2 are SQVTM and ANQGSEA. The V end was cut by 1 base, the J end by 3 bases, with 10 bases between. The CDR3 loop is CSVEGQQLYEQYF. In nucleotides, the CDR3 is TGCAGCGTTGAAGGACAGCAACTCTACGAGCAGTACTTC.

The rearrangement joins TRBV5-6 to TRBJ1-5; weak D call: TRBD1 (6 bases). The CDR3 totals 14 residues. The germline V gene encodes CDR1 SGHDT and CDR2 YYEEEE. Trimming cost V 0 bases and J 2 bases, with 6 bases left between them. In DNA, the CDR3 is TGTGCCAGCAGCTTGGAGGGGGGCAATCAGCCCCAGCATTTT. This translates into CASSLEGGNQPQHF.

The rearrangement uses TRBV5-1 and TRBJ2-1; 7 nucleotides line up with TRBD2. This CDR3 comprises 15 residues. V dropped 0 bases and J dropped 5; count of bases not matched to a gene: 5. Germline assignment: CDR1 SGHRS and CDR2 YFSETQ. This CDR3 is CASSLAGGGHNEQFF. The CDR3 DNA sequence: TGCGCCAGCAGCTTGGCGGGAGGAGGCCACAATGAGCAGTTCTTC.

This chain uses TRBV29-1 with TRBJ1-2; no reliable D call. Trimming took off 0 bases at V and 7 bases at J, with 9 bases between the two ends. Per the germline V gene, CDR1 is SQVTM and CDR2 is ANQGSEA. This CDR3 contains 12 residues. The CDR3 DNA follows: TGCAGCGTTGAAGATCATCCGGGTGGCTACACCTTC. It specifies CSVEDHPGGYTF.

CDR3 loop: CASTKQGAGVNYGYTF. The DNA of the CDR3 is TGTGCCAGTACCAAACAGGGGGCTGGTGTTAACTATGGCTACACCTTC. V usage is TRBV19 and J usage is TRBJ1-2; 9 bases agree with TRBD1. Germline lookup yields CDR1 LNHDA and CDR2 SQIVND (reference sequence). J gave up 1 base and V 7 bases, and 10 bases lay outside the gene matches. CDR3 length: 16 amino acids.

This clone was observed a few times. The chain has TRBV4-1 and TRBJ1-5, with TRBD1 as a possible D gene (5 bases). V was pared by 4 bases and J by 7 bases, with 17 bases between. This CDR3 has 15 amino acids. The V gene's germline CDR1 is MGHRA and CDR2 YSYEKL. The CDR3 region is CASSPQVQGRQPQHF. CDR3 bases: TGCGCCAGCAGCCCTCAGGTCCAGGGAAGGCAGCCCCAGCATTTT.

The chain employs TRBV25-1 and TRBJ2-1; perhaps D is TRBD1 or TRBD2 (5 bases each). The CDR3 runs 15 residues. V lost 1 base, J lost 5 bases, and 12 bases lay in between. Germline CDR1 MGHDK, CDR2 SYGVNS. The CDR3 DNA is TGTGCCAGCAGTGAATTTGGGGGACCCGACAATGAGCAGTTCTTC. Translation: CASSEFGGPDNEQFF. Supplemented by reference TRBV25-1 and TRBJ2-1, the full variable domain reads EADIYQTPRYLVIGTGKKITLECSQTMGHDKMYWYQQDPGMELHLIHYSYGVNSTEKGDLSSESTVSRIRTEHFPLTLESARPSHTSQYLCASSEFGGPDNEQFFGPGTRLTVL.

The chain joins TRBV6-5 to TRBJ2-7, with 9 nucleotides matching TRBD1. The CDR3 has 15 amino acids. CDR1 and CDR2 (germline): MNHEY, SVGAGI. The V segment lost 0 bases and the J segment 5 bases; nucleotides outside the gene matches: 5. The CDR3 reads CASSYSGTGRHEQYF. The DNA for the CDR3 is TGTGCCAGCAGTTACTCGGGGACAGGGCGACACGAGCAGTACTTC.

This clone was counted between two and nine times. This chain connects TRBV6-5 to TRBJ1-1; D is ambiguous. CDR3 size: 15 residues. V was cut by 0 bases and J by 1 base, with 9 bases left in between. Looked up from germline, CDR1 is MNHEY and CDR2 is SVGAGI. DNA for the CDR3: TGTGCCAGCAGTTACTCATCGGGGAGGAACACTGAAGCTTTCTTT. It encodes CASSYSSGRNTEAFF.

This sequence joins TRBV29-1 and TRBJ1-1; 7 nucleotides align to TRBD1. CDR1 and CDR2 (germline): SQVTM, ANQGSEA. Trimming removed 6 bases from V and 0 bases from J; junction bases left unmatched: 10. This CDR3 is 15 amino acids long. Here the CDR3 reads CSVPIGQDMNTEAFF. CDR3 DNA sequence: TGCAGCGTCCCGATAGGACAGGACATGAACACTGAAGCTTTCTTT.

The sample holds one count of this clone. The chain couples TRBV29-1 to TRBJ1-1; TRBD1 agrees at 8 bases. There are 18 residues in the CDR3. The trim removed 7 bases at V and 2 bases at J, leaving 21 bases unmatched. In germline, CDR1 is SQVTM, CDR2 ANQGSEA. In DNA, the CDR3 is TGCAGCGCGAAAGTCCCCTCAGGGGCAGGACAGGGAAACACTGAAGCTTTCTTT. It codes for CSAKVPSGAGQGNTEAFF.

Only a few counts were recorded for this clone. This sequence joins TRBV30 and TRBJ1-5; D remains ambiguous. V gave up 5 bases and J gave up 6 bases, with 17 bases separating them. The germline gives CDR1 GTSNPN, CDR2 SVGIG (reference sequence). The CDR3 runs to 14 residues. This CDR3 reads CAWQRAGAGQPQHF. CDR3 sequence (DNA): TGTGCCTGGCAACGGGCAGGAGCGGGTCAGCCCCAGCATTTT.

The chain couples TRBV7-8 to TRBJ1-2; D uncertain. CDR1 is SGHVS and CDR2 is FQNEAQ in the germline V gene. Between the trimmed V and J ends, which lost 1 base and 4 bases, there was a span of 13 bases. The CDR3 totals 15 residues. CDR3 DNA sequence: TGTGCCAGCAGCTTAGGAGTGTCTCTGGGCTATGGCTACACCTTC. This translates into CASSLGVSLGYGYTF.

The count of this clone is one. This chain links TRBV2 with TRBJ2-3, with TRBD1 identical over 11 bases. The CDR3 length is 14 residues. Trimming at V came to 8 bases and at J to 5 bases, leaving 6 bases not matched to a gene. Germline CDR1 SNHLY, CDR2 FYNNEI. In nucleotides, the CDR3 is TGTGCCAGCCGCCGGACAGGGGGCGTAGATACGCAGTATTTT. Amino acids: CASRRTGGVDTQYF.

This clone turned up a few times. The CDR3 here is CASSLGGFYGYTF. Written as DNA, the CDR3 is TGTGCCAGCAGTTTGGGCGGATTCTATGGCTACACCTTC. The chain is built from TRBV25-1 and TRBJ1-2; D gene ambiguous. Trimming took off 5 bases at V and 4 bases at J, with 11 bases between the two ends. CDR1 MGHDK and CDR2 SYGVNS come from the germline V gene. The CDR3 totals 13 residues.

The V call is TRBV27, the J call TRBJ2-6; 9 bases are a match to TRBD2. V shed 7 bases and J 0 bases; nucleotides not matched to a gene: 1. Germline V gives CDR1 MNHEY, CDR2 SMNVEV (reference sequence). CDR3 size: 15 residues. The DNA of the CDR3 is TGTGCCAGCACTAGCGGGGTCTCTGGGGCCAACGTCCTGACTTTC. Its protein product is CASTSGVSGANVLTF.

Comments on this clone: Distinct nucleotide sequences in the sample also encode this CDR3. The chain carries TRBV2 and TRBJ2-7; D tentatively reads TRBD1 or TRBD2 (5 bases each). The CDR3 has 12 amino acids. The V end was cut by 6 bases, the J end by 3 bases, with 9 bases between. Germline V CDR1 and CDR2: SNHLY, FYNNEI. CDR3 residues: CASRGPSYEQYF. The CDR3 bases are TGTGCCAGCAGGGGACCTAGCTACGAGCAGTACTTC.

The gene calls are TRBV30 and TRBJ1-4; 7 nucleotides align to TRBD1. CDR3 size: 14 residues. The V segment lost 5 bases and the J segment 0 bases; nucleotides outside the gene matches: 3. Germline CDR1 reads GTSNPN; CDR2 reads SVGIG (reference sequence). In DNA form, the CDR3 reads TGTGCCTGGGGGACAGTCGCAACTAATGAAAAACTGTTTTTT. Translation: CAWGTVATNEKLFF.

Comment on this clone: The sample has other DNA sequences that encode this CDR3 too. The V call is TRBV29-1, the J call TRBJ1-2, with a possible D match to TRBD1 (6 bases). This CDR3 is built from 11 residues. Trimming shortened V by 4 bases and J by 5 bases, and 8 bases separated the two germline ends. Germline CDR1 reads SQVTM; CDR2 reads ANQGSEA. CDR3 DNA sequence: TGCAGCGTTGCTCAGGGGTATGGCTACACCTTC. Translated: CSVAQGYGYTF.

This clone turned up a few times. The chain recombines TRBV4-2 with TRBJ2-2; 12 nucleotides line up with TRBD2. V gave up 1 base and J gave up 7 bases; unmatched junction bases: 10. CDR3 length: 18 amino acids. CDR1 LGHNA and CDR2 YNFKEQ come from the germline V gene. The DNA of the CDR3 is TGTGCCAGCAGCCAAGGTGGTACTAGCGGGAGGTTCAGCGGGGAGCTGTTTTTT. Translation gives CASSQGGTSGRFSGELFF.

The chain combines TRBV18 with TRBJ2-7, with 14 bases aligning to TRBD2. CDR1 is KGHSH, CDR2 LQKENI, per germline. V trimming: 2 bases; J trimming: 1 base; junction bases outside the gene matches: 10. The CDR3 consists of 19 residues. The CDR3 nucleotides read TGTGCCAGCTCACCAGAGACTAGCGGGGGGGGAATGGGATCCTACGAGCAGTACTTC. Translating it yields CASSPETSGGGMGSYEQYF.

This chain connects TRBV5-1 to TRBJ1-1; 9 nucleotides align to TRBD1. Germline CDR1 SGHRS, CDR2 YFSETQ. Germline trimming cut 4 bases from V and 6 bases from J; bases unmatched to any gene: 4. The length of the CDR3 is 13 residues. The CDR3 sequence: CASSAGQGAEAFF. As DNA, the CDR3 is TGCGCCAGCAGCGCGGGACAGGGCGCTGAAGCTTTCTTT.

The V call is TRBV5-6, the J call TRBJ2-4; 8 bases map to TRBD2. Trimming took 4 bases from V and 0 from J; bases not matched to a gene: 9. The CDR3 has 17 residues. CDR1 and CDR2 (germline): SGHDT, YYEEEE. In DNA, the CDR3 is TGTGCCAGCAGCCGAACAGCGGGGGTACTAGCCAAAAACATTCAGTACTTC. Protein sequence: CASSRTAGVLAKNIQYF.

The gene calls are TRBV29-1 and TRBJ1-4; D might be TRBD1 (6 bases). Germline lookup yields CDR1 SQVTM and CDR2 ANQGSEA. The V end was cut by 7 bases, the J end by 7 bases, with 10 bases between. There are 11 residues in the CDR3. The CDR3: CSGGTSEKLFF. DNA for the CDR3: TGCAGCGGTGGGACATCTGAAAAACTGTTTTTT. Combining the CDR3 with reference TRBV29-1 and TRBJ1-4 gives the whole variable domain SAVISQKPSRDICQRGTSLTIQCQVDSQVTMMFWYRQQPGQSLTLIATANQGSEATYESGFVIDKFPISRPNLTFSTLTVSNMSPEDSSIYLCSGGTSEKLFFGSGTQLSVL.

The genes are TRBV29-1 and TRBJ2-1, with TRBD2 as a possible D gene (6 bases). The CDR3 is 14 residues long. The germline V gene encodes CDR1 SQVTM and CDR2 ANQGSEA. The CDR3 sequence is CRAQAPGLYNEQFF. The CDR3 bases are TGCAGGGCCCAGGCTCCTGGACTATACAATGAGCAGTTCTTC.

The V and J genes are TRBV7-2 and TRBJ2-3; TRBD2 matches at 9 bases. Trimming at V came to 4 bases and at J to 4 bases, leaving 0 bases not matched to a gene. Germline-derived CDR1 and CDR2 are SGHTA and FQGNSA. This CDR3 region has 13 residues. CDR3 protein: CASSWTSADTQYF. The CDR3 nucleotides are TGTGCCAGCAGCTGGACTAGCGCAGATACGCAGTATTTT.

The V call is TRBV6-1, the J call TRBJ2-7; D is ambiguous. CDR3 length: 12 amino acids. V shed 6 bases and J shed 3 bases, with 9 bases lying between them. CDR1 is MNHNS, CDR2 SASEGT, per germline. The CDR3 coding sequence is TGTGCCAGCAGCCCGAGCAACTACGAGCAGTACTTC. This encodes CASSPSNYEQYF.